Given below is one T cell receptor beta chain in context. The sample comes from a study of blood T cell repertoires in COVID-19. Study overall: Material from acute and convalescent COVID-19 was sourced from the United States, Italy and Spain.

This CDR3 is 15 amino acids long. With V trimmed by 0 bases and J by 6 bases, 3 bases remained unmatched. Germline CDR1 reads SGHAT; CDR2 reads FQNNGV. The repertoire was sequenced with immunoSEQ multiplex PCR; TCRdb's copy has only in-frame clones and lacks some. The sample holds 9,500 or so clones, roughly nine tenths seen once. The origin of this receptor is a human donor in a cohort sampled during active COVID-19. Material for sequencing was peripheral blood. The V gene is TRBV11-2, the J gene TRBJ1-2; 11 bases map to TRBD1. CDR3 sequence reads: CASSLDRDRGDGYTF. For the CDR3, the DNA is TGTGCCAGCAGCTTAGATCGGGACAGGGGGGATGGCTACACCTTC.